The TCR beta chain described here comes from a study of cytomegalovirus exposure and HLA in healthy donors. Study-wide results and limits: The study labeled around 160 TCR beta chains cytomegalovirus-associated.

Amplification used 60 Vbeta primers and 13 Jbeta primers. Libraries were prepared by immunoSEQ multiplex PCR; TCRdb keeps only in-frame clonotypes and omits some of them. The table shows 150,000 to 200,000 clones, with around 80% occurring only once. Points on this clone: What it binds is unknown.

The CDR3 contains 16 residues. Germline V CDR1 and CDR2: SGHAT, FQNNGV. V gave up 1 base and J gave up 4 bases; unmatched junction bases: 5. Material: PBMCs. The genes are TRBV11-2 and TRBJ2-1; 9 bases line up with TRBD2. The source is a man in his forties or fifties in good health and CMV-seropositive. The CDR3 here is CASSLAPSGVYNEQFF. The CDR3 region has the DNA TGTGCCAGCAGCTTAGCCCCTAGCGGGGTATACAATGAGCAGTTCTTC.